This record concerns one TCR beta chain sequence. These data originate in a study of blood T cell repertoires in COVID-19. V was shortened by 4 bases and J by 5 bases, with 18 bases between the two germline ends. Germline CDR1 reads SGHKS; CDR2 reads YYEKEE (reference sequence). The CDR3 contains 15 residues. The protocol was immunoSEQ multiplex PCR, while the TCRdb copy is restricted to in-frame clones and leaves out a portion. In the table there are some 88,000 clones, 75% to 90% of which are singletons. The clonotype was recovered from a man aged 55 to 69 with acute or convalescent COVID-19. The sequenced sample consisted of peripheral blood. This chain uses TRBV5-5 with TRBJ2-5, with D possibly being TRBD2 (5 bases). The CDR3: CASSAEMGVGETQYF. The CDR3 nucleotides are TGTGCCAGCAGCGCGGAGATGGGAGTGGGGGAGACCCAGTACTTC.